A single sample gave rise to the 22 T cell receptor beta chains below, sequenced in a study of blood T cells in healthy people across ages. The second PCR ran roughly 7 to 11 cycles with a sample-barcoded 5' primer and J-beta primers. TCRdb reprocessed the 5' RACE reads with MiXCR, giving one entry per CDR3 protein. The table has roughly 1.7 million distinct CDR3 sequences, roughly 32% seen once. Material for sequencing was blood. The receptor set was obtained from a woman under 40 in good health.

This chain joins TRBV20-1 and TRBJ2-2; D is unresolved. V dropped 6 bases and J dropped 7 bases, with 12 bases sitting between them. This CDR3 region has 12 residues. Germline values: CDR1 DFQATT, CDR2 SNEGSKA (reference sequence). DNA of the CDR3: TGCAGTGCCGAAAATCTTCACGGGGAGCTGTTTTTT. It codes for CSAENLHGELFF.

The chain carries TRBV7-3 and TRBJ2-1; TRBD1 matches 8 bases. Germline V gene data show CDR1 as SGHTA and CDR2 as FQGTGA. The length of the CDR3 is 13 residues. Germline trimming cut 6 bases from V and 7 bases from J; bases unmatched to any gene: 5. The CDR3 DNA follows: TGTGCCAGCAGGGTGGACAGGGATAATGAGCAGTTCTTC. Its translation is CASRVDRDNEQFF.

V is TRBV20-1 and J is TRBJ2-3, with 7 bases lining up with TRBD2. Germline-derived CDR1 and CDR2 are DFQATT and SNEGSKA (reference sequence). This CDR3 is 16 amino acids long. The ends lost 2 bases at V and 1 base at J; junction bases unmatched: 9. The CDR3 DNA is TGCAGTGCTAGAACGCTAGCGGATTGGGGCACAGATACGCAGTATTTT. Residues: CSARTLADWGTDTQYF.

This clonotype has a count of ten or more. The J gene is TRBJ1-5, the V gene TRBV12-3 or TRBV12-4, with D maybe TRBD1 (6 bases). The CDR3 spans 14 residues. V gave up 5 bases and J gave up 3 bases, with 11 bases separating them. The CDR3 region is CASSAQGDNQPQHF. In DNA form, the CDR3 reads TGTGCCAGCAGTGCACAGGGTGACAATCAGCCCCAGCATTTT.

The V call is TRBV6-5, the J call TRBJ2-1; possible D gene TRBD1, 6 bases. The CDR3 has 16 residues. Trimming stripped 4 bases from V and 4 bases from J, with 17 bases between. Germline values: CDR1 MNHEY, CDR2 SVGAGI. The CDR3 nucleotides are TGTGCCAGCAGTTCGGCCGGGACAAGGCCTTACAATGAGCAGTTCTTC. The encoded protein is CASSSAGTRPYNEQFF.

The chain combines TRBV6-6 with TRBJ2-1; 12 bases are shared with TRBD2. The CDR3 is 17 amino acids. Germline CDR1 and CDR2: MNHNY and SVGAGI (reference sequence). V was pared by 2 bases and J by 5 bases, with 7 bases of the junction left unmatched. The CDR3 spells CASSYPRLAGAHNEQFF. CDR3 DNA sequence: TGTGCCAGCAGTTACCCACGACTAGCGGGGGCCCACAATGAGCAGTTCTTC.

This clonotype showed up many times. This chain joins TRBV29-1 and TRBJ2-5; no clear D. This CDR3 comprises 10 residues. V lost 7 bases to trimming and J lost 5 bases, with 8 bases between them. CDR1 is SQVTM, CDR2 ANQGSEA, per germline. The CDR3 DNA reads TGCAGCGGGTTATACGAGACCCAGTACTTC. It is translated as CSGLYETQYF. Combining the CDR3 with reference TRBV29-1 and TRBJ2-5 gives the whole variable domain SAVISQKPSRDICQRGTSLTIQCQVDSQVTMMFWYRQQPGQSLTLIATANQGSEATYESGFVIDKFPISRPNLTFSTLTVSNMSPEDSSIYLCSGLYETQYFGPGTRLLVL.

The sample holds a few counts of this clonotype. The V gene is TRBV5-1, the J gene TRBJ2-7; 12 bases agree with TRBD1. The CDR3 consists of 15 residues. The germline V gene has CDR1 SGHRS and CDR2 YFSETQ. With V trimmed by 2 bases and J by 6 bases, 6 bases remained unmatched. This CDR3 reads CASSFAGTGGPEQYF. The CDR3 DNA reads TGCGCCAGCAGCTTTGCAGGGACAGGGGGCCCCGAGCAGTACTTC.

There are a few counts of this clonotype. A much larger clone lies a single base off, so this may be a read error. This rearrangement joins TRBV20-1 to TRBJ2-7, with D hard to call. The germline V gene has CDR1 DFQATT and CDR2 SNEGSKA (reference sequence). The CDR3 has 12 residues. The DNA for the CDR3 is TGCAGGGGGAAGGCGGCGGTCTACGAGCAGTACTTC. Its protein product is CRGKAAVYEQYF.

V is TRBV28 and J is TRBJ1-2; 7 nucleotides line up with TRBD1. V trimming: 6 bases; J trimming: 2 bases; junction bases outside the gene matches: 12. Per the germline V gene, CDR1 is MDHEN and CDR2 is SYDVKM. The CDR3 runs to 16 residues. CDR3 nucleotide sequence: TGTGCCAGCAGCCCTCCATCAACGACAGGGAACTATGGCTACACCTTC. This translates into CASSPPSTTGNYGYTF.

The J gene is TRBJ2-2, the V gene TRBV20-1, with D hard to call. The ends were cut back, 0 bases at V and 7 bases at J, with 12 bases in the middle. The CDR3 covers 14 residues. From germline, CDR1 is DFQATT and CDR2 SNEGSKA (reference sequence). The CDR3 region is CSARDNPWGGELFF. The CDR3 region has the DNA TGCAGTGCTAGAGATAATCCCTGGGGCGGGGAGCTGTTTTTT.

The table lists this clonotype with a few counts. V and J are TRBV7-2 and TRBJ2-1; TRBD1 matches at 7 bases. V was pared by 6 bases and J by 2 bases, with 7 bases of the junction left unmatched. CDR3 size: 15 residues. The germline V gene has CDR1 SGHTA and CDR2 FQGNSA. DNA for the CDR3: TGTGCCAGCAGGCGAACAGGGGACCCCTACAATGAGCAGTTCTTC. Translation gives CASRRTGDPYNEQFF. The complete variable domain, with remaining parts taken from reference TRBV7-2 and TRBJ2-1, reads GAGVSQSPSNKVTEKGKDVELRCDPISGHTALYWYRQSLGQGLEFLIYFQGNSAPDKSGLPSDRFSAERTGGSVSTLTIQRTQQEDSAVYLCASRRTGDPYNEQFFGPGTRLTVL.

The CDR3 reads CSASNTAFNYGYTF. CDR3 bases: TGCAGTGCTAGCAACACAGCGTTTAACTATGGCTACACCTTC. This chain uses TRBV20-1 with TRBJ1-2; D is unresolved. CDR1 DFQATT and CDR2 SNEGSKA come from the germline V gene (reference sequence). The CDR3 is made up of 14 amino acids. The ends were cut back, 3 bases at V and 1 base at J, with 12 bases in the middle.

The chain combines TRBV20-1 with TRBJ2-5; 10 bases fit TRBD2. CDR1 DFQATT and CDR2 SNEGSKA come from the germline V gene (reference sequence). J was trimmed by 7 bases and V by 0 bases; bases with no gene match: 14. This CDR3 contains 17 residues. CDR3 sequence: CSARDLQGSGGAGTQYF. The CDR3 DNA sequence: TGCAGTGCTAGAGATTTGCAGGGCAGCGGGGGGGCCGGGACCCAGTACTTC.

This clonotype has more than one count but fewer than ten. V is TRBV5-1 and J is TRBJ1-2; 8 bases are shared with TRBD1. Germline V gives CDR1 SGHRS, CDR2 YFSETQ. V dropped 4 bases and J dropped 2; count of bases not matched to a gene: 7. The CDR3 totals 15 residues. The CDR3 is CASSGGRGQNYGYTF. The CDR3 DNA reads TGCGCCAGCAGCGGCGGCAGGGGGCAAAACTATGGCTACACCTTC.

Comment on this clonotype: The CDR3 carries no conserved terminal phenylalanine or tryptophan, so it likely arises from a read error. This chain uses TRBV7-9 with TRBJ2-1; possible D gene TRBD2, 6 bases. There are 16 residues in the CDR3. V was cut by 2 bases and J by 4 bases, with 15 bases left in between. The V gene's germline CDR1 is SEHNR and CDR2 FQNEAQ (reference sequence). CDR3 sequence (DNA): TGTGCCAGCAGCTTAATCGCGGGAATGGAGTACAATGAGCAGTTCCTC. Translating gives CASSLIAGMEYNEQFL.

This clonotype came up many times. The chain combines TRBV7-9 with TRBJ1-5; the D is unclear. The germline V gene encodes CDR1 SEHNR and CDR2 FQNEAQ (reference sequence). CDR3 length: 19 residues. Trimming stripped 5 bases from V and 1 base from J, with 24 bases between. The CDR3 reads CASSPATPNQRNSNQPQHF. CDR3 coding DNA: TGTGCCAGCAGCCCGGCGACTCCCAACCAAAGGAACAGCAATCAGCCCCAGCATTTT.

This clonotype was detected a few times. The chain recombines TRBV14 with TRBJ1-2; D is possibly TRBD1 (6 bases). The CDR3 spans 15 residues. Trimming left V 4 bases short and J 7 bases short, with 19 bases between. Germline V gene sequence: CDR1 SGHDN, CDR2 FVKESK. The CDR3 spells CASSPVGRGGRGYTF. For the CDR3, the DNA is TGTGCCAGCAGCCCAGTGGGTCGGGGGGGCCGTGGCTACACCTTC.

The V gene is TRBV14, the J gene TRBJ2-4; D unclear. The CDR3 runs to 13 residues. Per germline, CDR1 SGHDN and CDR2 FVKESK. V lost 11 bases and J lost 0, with 11 bases in between. The CDR3 loop reads CAGNRIAKNIQYF. The CDR3 DNA sequence: TGTGCCGGCAACCGAATAGCCAAAAACATTCAGTACTTC. Supplemented by reference TRBV14 and TRBJ2-4, the full variable domain reads EAGVTQFPSHSVIEKGQTVTLRCDPISGHDNLYWYRRVMGKEIKFLLHFVKESKQDESGMPNNRFLAERTGGTYSTLKVQPAELEDSGVYFCAGNRIAKNIQYFGAGTRLSVL.

This clonotype was detected only a few times. The chain employs TRBV10-3 and TRBJ2-3; D possibly corresponds to TRBD1 (6 bases). V lost 6 bases to trimming and J lost 2 bases, with 9 bases between them. This CDR3 region has 13 residues. CDR1 ENHRY and CDR2 SYGVKD come from the germline V gene. This chain's CDR3 is CAIRDRSTDTQYF. The CDR3 nucleotides are TGTGCCATCAGGGACAGATCCACAGATACGCAGTATTTT.

The rearrangement links TRBV5-1 to TRBJ2-3, with 7 bases matching TRBD2. Trimming removed 4 bases from V and 4 bases from J; junction bases left unmatched: 6. Germline-derived CDR1 and CDR2 are SGHRS and YFSETQ. The CDR3 is 14 amino acids. CDR3 DNA sequence: TGCGCCAGCAGCCCAACTAGCGCGTCAGATACGCAGTATTTT. This codes for CASSPTSASDTQYF.

The chain is built from TRBV25-1 and TRBJ1-3, with TRBD1 as a possible D gene (6 bases). Trimming left V 5 bases short and J 3 bases short, with 17 bases between. The length of the CDR3 is 16 residues. Germline loops: CDR1 MGHDK, CDR2 SYGVNS. CDR3 in amino acids: CASSIGAGALGNTIYF. The DNA for the CDR3 is TGTGCCAGCAGTATCGGCGCAGGGGCTCTTGGAAACACCATATATTTT. The whole variable domain, filled in from reference TRBV25-1 and TRBJ1-3, reads EADIYQTPRYLVIGTGKKITLECSQTMGHDKMYWYQQDPGMELHLIHYSYGVNSTEKGDLSSESTVSRIRTEHFPLTLESARPSHTSQYLCASSIGAGALGNTIYFGEGSWLTVV.